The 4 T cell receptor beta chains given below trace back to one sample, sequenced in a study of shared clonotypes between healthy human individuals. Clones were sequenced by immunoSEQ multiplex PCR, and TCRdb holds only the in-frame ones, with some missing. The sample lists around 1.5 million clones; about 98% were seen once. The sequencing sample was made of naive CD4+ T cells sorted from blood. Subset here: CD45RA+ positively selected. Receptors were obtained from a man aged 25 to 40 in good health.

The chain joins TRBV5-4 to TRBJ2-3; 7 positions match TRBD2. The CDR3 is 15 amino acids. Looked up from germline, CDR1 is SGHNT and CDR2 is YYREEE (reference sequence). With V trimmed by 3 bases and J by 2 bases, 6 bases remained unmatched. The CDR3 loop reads CASSSAAGLTDTQYF. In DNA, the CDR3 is TGTGCCAGCAGCTCGGCAGCGGGGCTCACAGATACGCAGTATTTT.

The CDR3 reads CASSLFRQGGESSYNEQFF. In nucleotides, the CDR3 is TGTGCCAGCAGTTTATTTCGACAGGGCGGGGAATCCTCCTACAATGAGCAGTTCTTC. The chain carries TRBV27 and TRBJ2-1; a possible D gene is TRBD1 (7 bases). The length of the CDR3 is 19 residues. Germline-derived CDR1 and CDR2 are MNHEY and SMNVEV (reference sequence). V was pared by 1 base and J by 0 bases, with 19 bases between.

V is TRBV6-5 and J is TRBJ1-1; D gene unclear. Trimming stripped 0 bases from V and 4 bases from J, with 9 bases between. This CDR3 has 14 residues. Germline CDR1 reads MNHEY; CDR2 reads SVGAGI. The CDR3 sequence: CASSYSWEGTEAFF. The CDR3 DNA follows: TGTGCCAGCAGTTACTCTTGGGAAGGCACTGAAGCTTTCTTT.

The CDR3 sequence is CASRRGDSSYEQYF. In DNA form, the CDR3 reads TGCGCCAGCAGGAGAGGGGACAGCTCCTACGAGCAGTACTTC. The J gene is TRBJ2-7, the V gene TRBV5-1; 7 positions agree with TRBD1. This CDR3 has 14 amino acids. V was clipped by 5 bases and J by 0 bases; unmatched bases: 5. CDR1 and CDR2 (germline): SGHRS, YFSETQ.